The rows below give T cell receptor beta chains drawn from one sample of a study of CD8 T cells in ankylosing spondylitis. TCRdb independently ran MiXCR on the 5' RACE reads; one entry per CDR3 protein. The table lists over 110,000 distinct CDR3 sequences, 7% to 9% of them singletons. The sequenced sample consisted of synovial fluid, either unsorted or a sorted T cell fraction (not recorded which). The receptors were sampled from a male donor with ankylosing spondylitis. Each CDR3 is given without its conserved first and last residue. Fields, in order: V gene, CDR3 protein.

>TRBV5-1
ASSRTSGGNNEQF
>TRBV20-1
SARTSGSYNEQF
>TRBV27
ASTLRQGGTEAF
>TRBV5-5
ASSVEGAETQY
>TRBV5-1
ASSLEQGAREQY
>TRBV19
ASTMTATLDYGYT
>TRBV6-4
ASSDSPASYEAF
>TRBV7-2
ASSTRTSGWETQY
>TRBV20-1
SALPFREGNYEQY
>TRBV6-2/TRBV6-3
ASRGPLEDEQF
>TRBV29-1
SVPSRAPYGYT
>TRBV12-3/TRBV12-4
ASSPGHNNQPQH
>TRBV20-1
SAGPSGQETQY
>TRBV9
ASSPPPPRGWAEAF
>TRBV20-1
SARTSGSTDTQY
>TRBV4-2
ASSQETADTQY
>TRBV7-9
ASSFGTGQH
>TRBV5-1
ASSLLSQNTEAF
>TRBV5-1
ATARSSSYNEQF
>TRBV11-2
ASSLDPGSRGAAF
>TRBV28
ASRRQGVETQY
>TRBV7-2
ASGRGGEETQY
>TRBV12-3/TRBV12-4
ASSFLQGYGYT
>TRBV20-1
SLGLQRGDEQF
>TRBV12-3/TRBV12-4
ASSLGQGLMNTEAF
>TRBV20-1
SARPGREDGYT
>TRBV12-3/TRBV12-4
ASSLSREYGYNEQF
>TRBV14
ASSQAGGREQY
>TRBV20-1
SARVAGGRDEQY
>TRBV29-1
SAGQDFGYT
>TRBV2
ASSYGLAGGIETQY
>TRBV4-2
ASSLEWETQY
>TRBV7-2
ATTPRGTGSDEQY
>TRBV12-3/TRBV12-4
ASSIHQETQY
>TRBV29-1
SIAGASGYT
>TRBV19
ASTRGANYGYT
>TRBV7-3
ASSLTVAARGNEQF
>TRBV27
ASRGRGAVNQPQH
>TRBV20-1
SARDKSGRVGWY
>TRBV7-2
ASSLLVAGSNEQF
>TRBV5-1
ASSYLAGDNIQY
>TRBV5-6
ASSLSISYEQY
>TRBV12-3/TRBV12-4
ASSLNGVEAF
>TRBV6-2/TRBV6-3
ASSSTSYEQY
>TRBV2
ASTGTGNNEQF
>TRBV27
ASSFGGNREDQPQH
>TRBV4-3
ASSQGPGVTYEQY
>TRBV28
ASSWDRAPYNEQF
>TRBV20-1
SARGLYTDTQY
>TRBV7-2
ASSLLWASAPGYT
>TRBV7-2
ASRNEGGELF
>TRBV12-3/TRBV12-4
ASSLGRTYGYT